What follows are 19 T cell receptor beta chains derived from one specimen sequenced in a study of T-cell reconstitution after alpha-beta-depleted transplantation in children. As it was prepared, the TCRbeta library received unique molecular identifiers. Each CDR3 protein gets one entry after TCRdb re-called the PCR reads with MiXCR. This sample has about 110,000 distinct CDR3 sequences, with almost 6.5% found just once. The specimen comprised PBMCs, mostly from graft donor cells, sampled 360 days after TCRalphabeta/CD19-depleted stem cell transplant. The receptors here all came from a male patient aged 2 to 9 who had a stem cell transplant for acute lymphoblastic leukemia, so the T cells may come from the graft donor.

The rearrangement uses TRBV20-1 and TRBJ2-1, with 9 bases that match TRBD2. Germline CDR1 is DFQATT and CDR2 is SNEGSKA (reference sequence). Trimming cost V 0 bases and J 8 bases; bases outside gene matches: 8. The CDR3 sequence is 15 residues long. For the CDR3, the DNA is TGCAGTGCTAGAGATTTGCTAGCGGGAATGTATGAGCAGTTCTTC. Encoded protein: CSARDLLAGMYEQFF.

This clonotype has ten or more counts. The J gene is TRBJ1-1, the V gene TRBV6-2 or TRBV6-3; the D gene is possibly TRBD1 (5 bases). The germline gives CDR1 MNHEY, CDR2 SVGEGT. This CDR3 has 16 residues. The V end lost 4 bases, the J end lost 0 bases, and 15 bases lay between the germline ends. Written as DNA, the CDR3 is TGTGCCAGCAGTTTCGGTCGAATGGGGGTGAACACTGAAGCTTTCTTT. It is translated as CASSFGRMGVNTEAFF.

This clonotype was found many times. This sequence joins TRBV4-1 and TRBJ2-1; 10 bases align to TRBD2. CDR1 is MGHRA and CDR2 is YSYEKL in the germline V gene. The V gene end was trimmed by 4 bases and the J gene end by 0 bases; junction bases not matched to a gene: 6. CDR3 length: 17 amino acids. CDR3 protein: CASSRGLADRSYNEQFF. The CDR3 DNA sequence: TGCGCCAGCAGCCGCGGACTAGCGGACCGCTCCTACAATGAGCAGTTCTTC.

In nucleotides, the CDR3 is TGTGCCAGTATTACAGGGGCCTACGAGCAGTACTTC. The encoded protein is CASITGAYEQYF. The rearrangement uses TRBV2 and TRBJ2-7; 7 bases fit TRBD1. J gave up 2 bases and V 9 bases, and 4 bases lay outside the gene matches. The germline V gene has CDR1 SNHLY and CDR2 FYNNEI. This CDR3 contains 12 residues.

This clonotype was detected only a few times. The chain is built from TRBV7-9 and TRBJ1-1; D is unresolved. V was shortened by 9 bases and J by 5 bases, with 7 bases between the two germline ends. Germline CDR1 reads SEHNR; CDR2 reads FQNEAQ (reference sequence). The CDR3 extends over 10 amino acids. As DNA, the CDR3 is TGTGCCAGTGGCAAGACTGAAGCTTTCTTT. It is translated as CASGKTEAFF.

The chain joins TRBV19 to TRBJ2-7; D possibly corresponds to TRBD1 (5 bases). Germline loops: CDR1 LNHDA, CDR2 SQIVND (reference sequence). V lost 4 bases, J lost 2 bases, and 6 bases lay in between. The CDR3 is 12 residues long. CDR3 loop: CASSTGTYEQYF. In DNA form, the CDR3 reads TGTGCCAGTAGTACAGGGACCTACGAGCAGTACTTC.

Ten or more counts support this clonotype. The rearrangement links TRBV6-5 to TRBJ2-3; 7 nucleotides line up with TRBD2. The CDR3 is 13 amino acids. Germline assignment: CDR1 MNHEY and CDR2 SVGAGI. With V trimmed by 4 bases and J by 6 bases, 4 bases remained unmatched. The CDR3 loop is CASSSGGSDTQYF. The CDR3 coding sequence is TGTGCCAGCAGTTCTGGCGGGAGTGATACGCAGTATTTT.

This clonotype showed up many times. The gene calls are TRBV7-9 and TRBJ1-1; D might be TRBD1 (5 bases). CDR1 and CDR2 from the germline V gene are SEHNR and FQNEAQ (reference sequence). V was pared by 6 bases and J by 1 base, with 9 bases between. The CDR3 is made up of 13 amino acids. The chain's CDR3 is CASRPGGNTEAFF. In nucleotides, the CDR3 is TGTGCCAGCAGACCGGGGGGGAACACTGAAGCTTTCTTT.

This clonotype appeared many times. The chain is built from TRBV11-2 and TRBJ2-1; D is unclear. Per the germline V gene, CDR1 is SGHAT and CDR2 is FQNNGV. V was shortened by 8 bases and J by 0 bases, with 5 bases between the two germline ends. This CDR3 is 12 amino acids long. CDR3 loop: CASRSSYNEQFF. CDR3 nucleotides: TGTGCCAGCCGAAGCTCCTACAATGAGCAGTTCTTC.

This clonotype was picked up many times. The chain couples TRBV7-9 to TRBJ2-7; no reliable D call. With 5 bases removed from V and 3 bases from J, the gap between germline ends came to 8 bases. CDR3 length: 12 amino acids. In germline, CDR1 is SEHNR, CDR2 FQNEAQ (reference sequence). For the CDR3, the DNA is TGTGCCAGCAGCCCTAAGGGCTACGAGCAGTACTTC. It translates to CASSPKGYEQYF.

This clonotype was found many times. J is TRBJ2-1 and V is TRBV4-3; D might be TRBD2 (5 bases). The V and J ends lost 3 bases and 3 bases respectively, with 15 bases between them. From germline, CDR1 is LGHNA and CDR2 YSLEER. There are 16 residues in the CDR3. For the CDR3, the DNA is TGCGCCAGCAGCCATGGGAGTTCGGTCTTCTACAATGAGCAGTTCTTC. Residues: CASSHGSSVFYNEQFF.

This clonotype was observed many times. The chain employs TRBV28 and TRBJ1-5; TRBD1 agrees at 8 bases. Germline V gives CDR1 MDHEN, CDR2 SYDVKM. V lost 5 bases and J lost 6; bases outside the gene matches: 6. The CDR3 is 14 amino acids. Here the CDR3 DNA reads TGTGCCAGCAGTGCCCCGGGACAGGTTCAGCCCCAGCATTTT. Residues: CASSAPGQVQPQHF.

The table lists this clonotype with many counts. The rearrangement links TRBV10-3 to TRBJ2-1; 13 nucleotides align to TRBD2. Germline V lookup: CDR1 ENHRY, CDR2 SYGVKD. This CDR3 is 16 amino acids long. Trimming removed 6 bases from V and 3 bases from J; junction bases left unmatched: 5. CDR3 DNA: TGTGCCATCAGCTTGGGGACTAGCGGGATCTACAATGAGCAGTTCTTC. It translates to CAISLGTSGIYNEQFF.

Ten or more counts support this clonotype. The genes are TRBV9 and TRBJ2-5; D possibly uses TRBD1 or TRBD2 (5 bases each). Germline V gives CDR1 SGDLS, CDR2 YYNGEE. CDR3 length: 14 residues. V was clipped by 1 base and J by 5 bases, with 12 bases between them. Written as DNA, the CDR3 is TGTGCCAGCAGCGTACAGGGTTGGGGGGAGACCCAGTACTTC. Amino acids: CASSVQGWGETQYF.

This clonotype came up many times. At one boundary the junction diverges from the germline segment, which might be a read error. The chain employs TRBV7-9 and TRBJ1-1, with D tentatively TRBD1 (6 bases). Germline V gives CDR1 SEHNR, CDR2 FQNEAQ (reference sequence). This CDR3 has 14 amino acids. This chain's CDR3 is CASSLPQGYTEAFF. CDR3 nucleotides: TGTGCCAGCAGCCTGCCTCAGGGGTACACGGAAGCTTTCTTT.

The J gene is TRBJ2-5, the V gene TRBV18; no clear D. CDR1 is KGHSH, CDR2 LQKENI, per germline. The V and J ends lost 6 bases and 0 bases respectively, with 11 bases between them. The CDR3 is made up of 14 amino acids. CDR3 amino acids: CASSDAPYQETQYF. CDR3 in DNA: TGTGCCAGCTCTGACGCGCCTTACCAAGAGACCCAGTACTTC.

At least ten counts were recorded for this clonotype. The chain has TRBV4-2 and TRBJ2-5, with TRBD2 matching 10 bases. Trimming took 0 bases from V and 4 from J; bases not matched to a gene: 8. This CDR3 spans 17 amino acids. From germline, CDR1 is LGHNA and CDR2 YNFKEQ. Here the CDR3 DNA reads TGTGCCAGCAGCCAAGATAGCCTAGCGGGAGCCCCAGAGACCCAGTACTTC. Protein: CASSQDSLAGAPETQYF.

There are many counts of this clonotype. The J gene is TRBJ2-2, the V gene TRBV6-2 or TRBV6-3; either TRBD1 or TRBD2 may supply D (6 bases each). CDR3 length: 14 residues. The V gene's germline CDR1 is MNHEY and CDR2 SVGEGT. With 4 bases removed from V and 5 bases from J, the gap between germline ends came to 11 bases. The CDR3 reads CASSSTGRTGELFF. The CDR3 nucleotides read TGTGCCAGCAGTTCAACAGGGAGGACCGGGGAGCTGTTTTTT.

This clonotype was detected many times. CDR3: CASSLGGLGYNEQFF. Here the CDR3 DNA reads TGTGCCAGCAGTCTAGGGGGGCTCGGGTACAATGAGCAGTTCTTC. The chain recombines TRBV7-6 with TRBJ2-1, with D perhaps assigned TRBD1 or TRBD2 (6 bases each). Per germline, CDR1 SGHVS and CDR2 FNYEAQ. The V end was cut by 6 bases, the J end by 4 bases, with 16 bases between. The length of the CDR3 is 15 residues.